This record concerns one T cell receptor (beta chain) sequence. Its antigen has not been determined. Per-base qualities were not stored, and no clone one base away is much larger. Whole blood was collected in K2EDTA tubes by collaborating institutions according to the institutions' own protocols. For TCRbeta analysis, collaborators shipped samples as frozen whole blood, isolated PBMCs, or DNA extracted from either of those sample types. TCRbeta CDR3 regions were amplified from genomic DNA using the immunoSEQ Assay, a bias-controlled multiplex PCR. Regarding the original processing steps: Within the assay, amplification of reference gene primers was used to estimate how many nucleated cells each sample contained. Sequence reads were collapsed and filtered to measure the absolute abundance of every unique TCRbeta CDR3 rearrangement. For each sample, productive Simpson clonality was calculated as the square root of Simpson's diversity index across productive rearrangements. TCRdb took over this immuneACCESS table, retaining in-frame rearrangements with V and J assigned. Such tables are incomplete; in checked studies, under half of the missing clones stem from an unresolved V gene, and the remainder is unexplained. The V and J calls and clone size come from that table; D and trimming were worked out from the DNA. The sample table records more than 80,000 clones; around 88% of these occur just once. The ten largest clones capture 1.7% of the sample.

Including cysteine and phenylalanine, the CDR3 has 13 amino acids. Only the CDR3 DNA is retained, 39 bases long and in frame from the first base. V drops 7 bases and J drops 4 bases, leaving 13 bases in between. CDR1 and CDR2, looked up from the germline V gene, are MDHEN and SYDVKM. The data were obtained in a study of blood T cell repertoires in COVID-19 (dated by TCRdb to 2019 to 2021). Notes on the research overall: The collaborator samples originated in the United States, Italy and Spain and spanned the acute and convalescent phases of COVID-19. The prospective study material was composed of cDNA or gDNA derived from T cells, B-cell-depleted T cells, or PBMCs. The dataset comprised deeply sampled blood TCRbeta repertoires from subjects exposed to, actively infected with, or recovered from COVID-19. The repertoires were made available in a free public database intended to serve as a resource for research on the immune response to SARS-CoV-2. The samples were drawn from the first 160 participants of the ongoing ImmuneRACE study and from 1,254 subjects provided by 6 global collaborators. Nearly every sample came with metadata listing a de-identified subject ID, COVID-19 status, age in years and sex. Where HLA class I and class II types were available, the types were taken from metadata supplied by the sample provider, not from assay-based typing. The study at large found these results: Clinical and demographic metadata were provided uncurated, with the amount varying by source and participant.

The chain employs TRBV28 and TRBJ1-2, with the identity of the D gene unclear. The source material was peripheral blood. The receptor was isolated from a man aged 80 or over with acute or convalescent COVID-19. The CDR3 protein: CASTARQIYGYTF. Read as DNA, the sequence is TGTGCCAGCACCGCAAGACAAATCTATGGCTACACCTTC.